A single sample gave rise to the 8 T cell receptor beta chains below, sequenced in a study of OX40 agonist ivuxolimab in advanced cancers. Repertoires were generated with immunoSEQ multiplex PCR, while TCRdb's copy carries only in-frame clones and drops some. Seen here are over 65,000 clones, 70% to 85% observed once, and the top ten hold 0.4% to 0.5%. The sequencing here drew on CD4+ or CD8+ T cells sorted from blood, taken in a trial of the OX40 agonist ivuxolimab. The receptors were sampled from an adult with an advanced solid tumor such as melanoma, head and neck, liver or kidney cancer.

This clone is a singleton in its sample. V gene TRBV28 combines with J gene TRBJ1-1; 7 bases fit TRBD1. V lost 5 bases to trimming and J lost 7 bases; unmatched junction nucleotides: 16. In germline, CDR1 is MDHEN, CDR2 SYDVKM. The CDR3 length is 16 residues. The chain's CDR3 is CASSSSPPGQLREAFF. DNA for the CDR3: TGTGCCAGCAGTAGCTCCCCCCCGGGACAGTTACGTGAAGCTTTCTTT.

The V gene is TRBV5-1, the J gene TRBJ1-4; the match to TRBD1 covers 8 bases. V lost 4 bases and J lost 8; bases outside the gene matches: 7. The CDR3 loop spans 14 amino acids. Germline CDR1 reads SGHRS; CDR2 reads YFSETQ. The CDR3 region is CASSPTGDREKLFF. In DNA, the CDR3 is TGCGCCAGCAGCCCGACAGGGGATCGGGAAAAACTGTTTTTT.

The chain couples TRBV7-2 to TRBJ1-1; the D is unclear. The V end lost 7 bases, the J end lost 2 bases, and 8 bases lay between the germline ends. CDR1 is SGHTA, CDR2 FQGNSA, per germline. The CDR3 is made up of 12 amino acids. DNA for the CDR3: TGTGCCAGCAACCCGACAAACACTGAAGCTTTCTTT. Translation: CASNPTNTEAFF.

The DNA of the CDR3 is TGTGCCAGCCACTGGCAGGGGAATCAGCCCCAGCATTTT. This translates into CASHWQGNQPQHF. The chain carries TRBV2 and TRBJ1-5, with D tentatively TRBD1 (6 bases). Trimming removed 8 bases from V and 4 bases from J, with 12 bases in between. There are 13 residues in the CDR3. Germline V CDR1 and CDR2: SNHLY, FYNNEI.

The chain links TRBV5-6 to TRBJ1-2; 7 positions match TRBD1. The V gene's germline CDR1 is SGHDT and CDR2 YYEEEE. The junction had 10 bases not matched to a gene; V was cut back by 4 bases and J by 4 bases. The CDR3 length is 15 residues. The CDR3 sequence is CASSPRGRVPYGYTF. As DNA, the CDR3 is TGTGCCAGCAGCCCGAGGGGGCGGGTTCCCTATGGCTACACCTTC.

The chain combines TRBV5-1 with TRBJ2-1; possible D gene TRBD2, 6 bases. V dropped 4 bases and J dropped 6 bases, with 20 bases sitting between them. The CDR3 extends over 16 amino acids. CDR1 is SGHRS and CDR2 is YFSETQ in the germline V gene. The CDR3 reads CASSPRGVDLGNEQFF. As DNA, the CDR3 is TGCGCCAGCAGCCCCCGCGGGGTAGATTTGGGCAATGAGCAGTTCTTC.

The rearrangement uses TRBV14 and TRBJ2-4, with 8 positions matching TRBD1. The V gene's germline CDR1 is SGHDN and CDR2 FVKESK. J lost 7 bases, V lost 0 bases, and 11 bases had no gene match. The CDR3 is 17 amino acids. The CDR3, as DNA: TGTGCCAGCAGCCAAGATAGGAGGACAGGGCAGTGGAACATTCAGTACTTC. Protein sequence: CASSQDRRTGQWNIQYF.

This clone was seen just once. The rearrangement joins TRBV5-1 to TRBJ1-2; tentative D call: TRBD1 (5 bases). This CDR3 contains 15 residues. V lost 0 bases, J lost 1 base, and 10 bases lay in between. The germline CDR1 and CDR2 sequences are SGHRS and YFSETQ. The CDR3 here is CASSLAAGNNYGYTF. CDR3 nucleotide sequence: TGCGCCAGCAGCTTGGCGGCAGGGAATAACTATGGCTACACCTTC.